This T cell receptor (beta chain) was found in a study of regulatory T cells in long-lasting Graves disease. Trimming cost V 2 bases and J 2 bases, with 15 bases left between them. The CDR3 consists of 16 residues. Germline loops: CDR1 SGHTA, CDR2 FQGNSA. Time point given: newly diagnosed GD, antithyroid drugs for less than 3 months. Generation of the TCR library employed RNA extracted from PBMCs. To make TCR beta libraries, researchers used iRepertoire HTBI primers and Arm-PCR of CDR3 regions. TCRdb recomputed calls from the multiplex PCR reads with MiXCR, one row per CDR3 protein. The sample includes some 250,000 distinct CDR3 sequences, 15% to 20% of them seen just once.

The genes are TRBV7-2 and TRBJ2-5; TRBD1 is a possible D gene (6 bases). The sample here was peripheral blood mononuclear cells (PBMCs), taken at new diagnosis, from a patient treated with antithyroid drugs. The receptor's source is a female donor with Graves disease. The CDR3 DNA follows: TGTGCCAGCAGCTTAACCAGGGGATTAGGGCAAGAGACCCAGTACTTC. Residues: CASSLTRGLGQETQYF.